This TCR beta chain was recorded in a study of CD8 T cells in ankylosing spondylitis. 5'-RACE, quantitative and with molecular barcodes, yielded the TCR beta libraries. TCRdb ran MiXCR on the 5' RACE reads and lists one entry per CDR3 protein. The sample holds around 890,000 distinct CDR3 sequences, approximately 12% seen once. Germline V gives CDR1 MNHEY, CDR2 SVGEGT. CDR3 size: 15 residues. Losses at the gene ends were 5 bases for V and 2 bases for J; bases not matched to a gene: 5. This clonotype was counted only a few times. The antigen is unknown. Overall study results and limits: Seven to nine highly homologous variants formed a TCR beta motif that appeared characteristic of ankylosing spondylitis blood.

This receptor was obtained from a male donor with ankylosing spondylitis. The specimen was blood, either unsorted or a sorted T cell fraction (not recorded which). The chain couples TRBV6-2 or TRBV6-3 to TRBJ2-1, with TRBD2 matching 8 bases. The chain's CDR3 is CASSIAGMPYNEQFF. CDR3 coding DNA: TGTGCCAGCAGTATAGCGGGGATGCCCTACAATGAGCAGTTCTTC.